A single sample is the source of the 6 T cell receptor beta chains below, sequenced in a study of T cell repertoires in cytomegalovirus infection. Each CDR3 protein gets one entry after TCRdb re-called the reads with MiXCR. The table lists around 350,000 distinct CDR3 sequences, 15% to 20% of them singletons, with around 9.3% in the top ten. The sequenced sample was PBMCs. Every receptor here comes from a human donor in good health (CMV status not recorded). Some clones in this sample may be carry-over from other donors' samples.

The rearrangement joins TRBV12-3 or TRBV12-4 to TRBJ2-1, with D maybe TRBD2 (6 bases). The CDR3 is 14 residues long. V was cut by 4 bases and J by 0 bases, with 7 bases left in between. The CDR3 spells CASSSEGSYNEQFF. CDR3 nucleotide sequence: TGTGCCAGCAGTTCGGAGGGCTCCTACAATGAGCAGTTCTTC.

This clonotype was counted ten times or more. Because the CDR3's place on the DNA is in doubt, the DNA is left out and the CDR3 is given as listed by TCRdb. The chain is built from TRBV7-5 and TRBJ1-1; TRBD1 is the table's D call, not checked against the DNA. TRBV7-5 has pseudogene status. 14 amino acids form the CDR3, both terminal residues included. This CDR3 is CISVPPGGHTEAFF.

The chain uses TRBV5-1 and TRBJ1-6, with 8 bases identical to TRBD1. The V gene end was trimmed by 3 bases and the J gene end by 10 bases; junction bases not matched to a gene: 9. The CDR3 has 15 residues. Germline V gene sequence: CDR1 SGHRS, CDR2 YFSETQ. The CDR3 nucleotides read TGCGCCAGCAGCTCTGACAGGGGTAGTGGCTCACCCCTCCACTTT. Its protein is CASSSDRGSGSPLHF.

This chain connects TRBV5-1 to TRBJ1-6; TRBD1 aligns across 10 bases. This CDR3 is 14 amino acids long. Germline V CDR1 and CDR2: SGHRS, YFSETQ. V was clipped by 7 bases and J by 5 bases; unmatched bases: 3. In nucleotides, the CDR3 is TGCGCCAGCGCCGGGACAGGGGATAATTCACCCCTCCACTTT. Encoded protein: CASAGTGDNSPLHF.

This clonotype was picked up a small number of times. The V and J genes are TRBV10-3 and TRBJ1-2, with 10 bases fitting TRBD1. CDR3 length: 15 residues. The ends lost 2 bases at V and 8 bases at J; junction bases unmatched: 8. Germline V gene data show CDR1 as ENHRY and CDR2 as SYGVKD. CDR3 bases: TGTGCCATCAGTGAGGAGACAGGGGGCGCCGGAGGCTACACCTTC. The encoded protein is CAISEETGGAGGYTF.

V and J are TRBV20-1 and TRBJ2-1; tentatively, D is TRBD2 (5 bases). The CDR3 runs 13 residues. Germline V gene sequence: CDR1 DFQATT, CDR2 SNEGSKA (reference sequence). The V gene lost 4 bases and the J gene lost 4 bases, with 11 bases spanning the gap. The CDR3 DNA reads as TGCAGTGCTACACCGGAGGCGTACAATGAGCAGTTCTTC. Protein: CSATPEAYNEQFF.